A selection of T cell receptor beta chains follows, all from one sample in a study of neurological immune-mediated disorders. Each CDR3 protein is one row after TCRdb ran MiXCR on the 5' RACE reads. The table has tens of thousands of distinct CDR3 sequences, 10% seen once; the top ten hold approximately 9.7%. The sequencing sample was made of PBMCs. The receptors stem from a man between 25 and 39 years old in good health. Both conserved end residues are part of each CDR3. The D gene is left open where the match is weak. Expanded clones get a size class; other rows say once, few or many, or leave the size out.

CDR3nt: TGTGCCAGCAGCCGAGGGGCTAGCGGACACAATGAGCAGTTCTTC; CDR3aa: CASSRGASGHNEQFF; j_gene: TRBJ2-1; v_gene: TRBV11-3; abundance: many; d_gene: TRBD2; len: 15
CDR3nt: TGTGCCAGCAGTGATTGGTTGTCGGGGAACAATGAGCAGTTCTTC; CDR3aa: CASSDWLSGNNEQFF; j_gene: TRBJ2-1; v_gene: TRBV6-4; abundance: many; d_gene: -; len: 15
CDR3nt: TGTGCCATCACTATGACTAGCGGGCTTGCCTACAATGAGCAGTTCTTC; CDR3aa: CAITMTSGLAYNEQFF; j_gene: TRBJ2-1; v_gene: TRBV10-3; abundance: many; d_gene: TRBD2; len: 16
CDR3nt: TGTGCCAGCAGGCGCGGGGCCGAAAACTATGGCTACACCTTC; CDR3aa: CASRRGAENYGYTF; j_gene: TRBJ1-2; v_gene: TRBV28; abundance: many; d_gene: -; len: 14
CDR3nt: TGCAGCGTTGAAGAGGGTGGACAGCCCCAGCATTTT; CDR3aa: CSVEEGGQPQHF; j_gene: TRBJ1-5; v_gene: TRBV29-1; abundance: many; d_gene: -; len: 12
CDR3nt: TGTGCCAGCAGCTTACGAGGGGATGAAAAACTGTTTTTT; CDR3aa: CASSLRGDEKLFF; j_gene: TRBJ1-4; v_gene: TRBV7-9; abundance: -; d_gene: -; len: 13
CDR3nt: TGCAGCGTTGTGGGACAGGGGCACACTGAAGCTTTCTTT; CDR3aa: CSVVGQGHTEAFF; j_gene: TRBJ1-1; v_gene: TRBV29-1; abundance: -; d_gene: TRBD1; len: 13
CDR3nt: TGCAGTGCTAGAAGTAACAGGGAGGCTTTCTTT; CDR3aa: CSARSNREAFF; j_gene: TRBJ1-1; v_gene: TRBV20-1; abundance: many; d_gene: -; len: 11
CDR3nt: TGTGCCAGCAGTCCGGGACTAGCGGAATACGAGCAGTACTTC; CDR3aa: CASSPGLAEYEQYF; j_gene: TRBJ2-7; v_gene: TRBV5-5; abundance: many; d_gene: TRBD2; len: 14
CDR3nt: TGTGCCAGCACTTGGACACCGCCCTCCTACAATGAGCAGTTCTTC; CDR3aa: CASTWTPPSYNEQFF; j_gene: TRBJ2-1; v_gene: TRBV28; abundance: many; d_gene: -; len: 15
CDR3nt: TGTGCCAGCAGCCCCCGCGATAGCGGGAGTGCAGATACGCAGTATTTT; CDR3aa: CASSPRDSGSADTQYF; j_gene: TRBJ2-3; v_gene: TRBV6-4; abundance: many; d_gene: TRBD2; len: 16
CDR3nt: TGTGCCAGCACCATGGGGGCAGGATTCAATCAGCCCCAGCATTTT; CDR3aa: CASTMGAGFNQPQHF; j_gene: TRBJ1-5; v_gene: TRBV7-2; abundance: many; d_gene: -; len: 15
CDR3nt: TGTGCCAGCAGCTTAGCGGGGTCTGAAGCTTTCTTT; CDR3aa: CASSLAGSEAFF; j_gene: TRBJ1-1; v_gene: TRBV7-8; abundance: many; d_gene: -; len: 12
CDR3nt: TGCGCCAGCAGCAGGACAGGGGGAAGGGAGAACACTGAAGCTTTCTTT; CDR3aa: CASSRTGGRENTEAFF; j_gene: TRBJ1-1; v_gene: TRBV5-1; abundance: many; d_gene: TRBD1; len: 16
CDR3nt: TGTGCCAGCAGTTTAGTCAGAGCGGGGGCTGCTAGCACAGATACGCAGTATTTT; CDR3aa: CASSLVRAGAASTDTQYF; j_gene: TRBJ2-3; v_gene: TRBV12-3/TRBV12-4; abundance: many; d_gene: TRBD2; len: 18
CDR3nt: TGTGCCAGCAGTGGGAAAGCGGGAGTCTCCTACGAGCAGTACTTC; CDR3aa: CASSGKAGVSYEQYF; j_gene: TRBJ2-7; v_gene: TRBV27; abundance: many; d_gene: TRBD2; len: 15
CDR3nt: TGCGCCAGCAGCTCACAGGGGGGTTATAATTCACCCCTCCACTTT; CDR3aa: CASSSQGGYNSPLHF; j_gene: TRBJ1-6; v_gene: TRBV5-1; abundance: many; d_gene: TRBD1; len: 15
CDR3nt: TGTGCCAGCAGTTACTCCCAGGGGGTAAAAGAAAAACTGTTTTTT; CDR3aa: CASSYSQGVKEKLFF; j_gene: TRBJ1-4; v_gene: TRBV6-5; abundance: few; d_gene: TRBD1; len: 15
CDR3nt: TGCGCCAGCAGCTTTGCACAGGGGGGAGGAGATACGCAGTATTTT; CDR3aa: CASSFAQGGGDTQYF; j_gene: TRBJ2-3; v_gene: TRBV5-1; abundance: many; d_gene: TRBD1; len: 15
CDR3nt: TGTGCCAGCGAGACTGGAAACACCATATATTTT; CDR3aa: CASETGNTIYF; j_gene: TRBJ1-3; v_gene: TRBV6-1; abundance: many; d_gene: -; len: 11
CDR3nt: TGCGCCAGCAGCCCCCGGGGGGGGATCAACACTGAAGCTTTCTTT; CDR3aa: CASSPRGGINTEAFF; j_gene: TRBJ1-1; v_gene: TRBV5-1; abundance: many; d_gene: -; len: 15
CDR3nt: TGCGCCAGCAGCTTGTCGGCAGGACGCAATCAGCCCCAGCATTTT; CDR3aa: CASSLSAGRNQPQHF; j_gene: TRBJ1-5; v_gene: TRBV5-1; abundance: many; d_gene: -; len: 15
CDR3nt: TGCAGCGTTGACCGTGTGGGCGCGATAGATACGCAGTATTTT; CDR3aa: CSVDRVGAIDTQYF; j_gene: TRBJ2-3; v_gene: TRBV29-1; abundance: many; d_gene: -; len: 14
CDR3nt: TGCGCCAGCAGCTTCAGTTGGCTAGCGGGAGGCGAGCAGTACTTC; CDR3aa: CASSFSWLAGGEQYF; j_gene: TRBJ2-7; v_gene: TRBV5-1; abundance: many; d_gene: TRBD2; len: 15
CDR3nt: TGTGCCTGGAGTGTATCCCAGGACACTGAAGCTTTCTTT; CDR3aa: CAWSVSQDTEAFF; j_gene: TRBJ1-1; v_gene: TRBV30; abundance: many; d_gene: -; len: 13
CDR3nt: TGCGCCAGCAGCTTGGACCCGACTAGCCATGAGCAGTTCTTC; CDR3aa: CASSLDPTSHEQFF; j_gene: TRBJ2-1; v_gene: TRBV5-1; abundance: many; d_gene: TRBD2; len: 14
CDR3nt: TGCGCCAGTGGAAATAGCGGGAGGGCGGAGACCCAGTACTTC; CDR3aa: CASGNSGRAETQYF; j_gene: TRBJ2-5; v_gene: TRBV10-2; abundance: many; d_gene: TRBD2; len: 14
CDR3nt: TGTGCCAGCAGCGCCGGAACAGGTTTTGTCGAGACCCAGTACTTC; CDR3aa: CASSAGTGFVETQYF; j_gene: TRBJ2-5; v_gene: TRBV11-3; abundance: few; d_gene: -; len: 15
CDR3nt: TGCGCCAGCAGTGAGTCGGGGCAGGGGAATCCCTACGAGCAGTACTTC; CDR3aa: CASSESGQGNPYEQYF; j_gene: TRBJ2-7; v_gene: TRBV10-1; abundance: many; d_gene: -; len: 16
CDR3nt: TGTGCCAGCTCACCGACTAGCGGTGAGCAGTTCTTC; CDR3aa: CASSPTSGEQFF; j_gene: TRBJ2-1; v_gene: TRBV18; abundance: many; d_gene: TRBD2; len: 12
CDR3nt: TGTGCCAGCAGTTTATCCGGGACAGGCCACTCCTACGAGCAGTACTTC; CDR3aa: CASSLSGTGHSYEQYF; j_gene: TRBJ2-7; v_gene: TRBV28; abundance: few; d_gene: TRBD1; len: 16
CDR3nt: TGCGCCAGCAGCTTAGACGGCTACTACGAGCAGTACTTC; CDR3aa: CASSLDGYYEQYF; j_gene: TRBJ2-7; v_gene: TRBV5-1; abundance: few; d_gene: -; len: 13
CDR3nt: TGTGCCAGCAGTTCCCGCCGGGCAAGGTGGTACGAGCAGTACTTC; CDR3aa: CASSSRRARWYEQYF; j_gene: TRBJ2-7; v_gene: TRBV27; abundance: many; d_gene: -; len: 15